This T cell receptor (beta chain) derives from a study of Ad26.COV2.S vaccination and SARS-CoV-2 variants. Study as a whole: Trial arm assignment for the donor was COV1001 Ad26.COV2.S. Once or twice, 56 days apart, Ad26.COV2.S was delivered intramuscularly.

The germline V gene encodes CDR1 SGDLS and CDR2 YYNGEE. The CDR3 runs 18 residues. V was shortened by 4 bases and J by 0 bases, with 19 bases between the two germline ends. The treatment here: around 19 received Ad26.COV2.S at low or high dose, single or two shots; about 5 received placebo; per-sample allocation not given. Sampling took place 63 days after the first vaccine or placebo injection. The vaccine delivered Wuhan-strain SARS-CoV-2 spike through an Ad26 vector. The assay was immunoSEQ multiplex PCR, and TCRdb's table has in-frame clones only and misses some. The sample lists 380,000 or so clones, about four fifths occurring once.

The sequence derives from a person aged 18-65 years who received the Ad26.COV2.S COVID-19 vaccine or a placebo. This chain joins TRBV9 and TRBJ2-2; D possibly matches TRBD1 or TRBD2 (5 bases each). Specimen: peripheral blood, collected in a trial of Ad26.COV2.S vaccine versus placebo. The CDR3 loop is CASSLGRSLPANTGELFF. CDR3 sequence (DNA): TGTGCCAGCAGCTTGGGACGGAGTTTACCAGCGAACACCGGGGAGCTGTTTTTT.